The text below deals with one TCR beta chain. This entry is derived from a study of blood T cell repertoires in COVID-19. Study-level background: Acute and convalescent COVID-19 specimens originated in the United States, Italy and Spain. From T cells, B-cell-depleted T cells, or PBMCs came the material, which was cDNA or gDNA.

Authors' methods: Estimates of nucleated cell counts were drawn from the amplification of reference gene primers. Data came from immunoSEQ multiplex PCR; TCRdb stores just in-frame clones and leaves some out. The V and J calls and clone size were taken over from that table, and D and trimming were inferred from the DNA. The repertoire holds fewer than 200,000 clones, 80% seen once, with about 6.9% in the top ten. The CDR3 has 16 residues. Germline-derived CDR1 and CDR2 are SGDLS and YYNGEE. Trimming took off 0 bases at V and 5 bases at J, with 17 bases between the two ends. The rearrangement links TRBV9 to TRBJ2-5, with D possibly being TRBD1 (6 bases). The sample comprised peripheral blood. The clonotype comes from a man aged 55 to 69 with acute or convalescent COVID-19. Here the CDR3 DNA reads TGTGCCAGCAGCGTAGGGACCGGAAATACAGGGGAGACCCAGTACTTC. It codes for CASSVGTGNTGETQYF.